The 18 T cell receptor beta chains below were found in one sample sequenced in a study of Siglec-9 on CD8 T cells in melanoma. Here immunoSEQ multiplex PCR was the method, and the copy in TCRdb shows in-frame clones only, minus some. The sample lists about 36,000 clones, about four fifths occurring once. Sequenced: Siglec-9- CD8+ T cells sorted from blood. The receptor set was obtained from a human donor in good health.

V usage is TRBV5-1 and J usage is TRBJ1-5; the D gene is possibly TRBD1 (6 bases). The CDR3 has 15 residues. With 3 bases removed from V and 2 bases from J, the gap between germline ends came to 12 bases. Germline values: CDR1 SGHRS, CDR2 YFSETQ. In DNA, the CDR3 is TGCGCCAGCAGCTCTAGTCCAGGGGGCAATCAGCCCCAGCATTTT. As protein: CASSSSPGGNQPQHF.

V gene TRBV5-1 combines with J gene TRBJ2-1; a weak D match, TRBD2 (5 bases). This CDR3 is built from 15 residues. The germline V gene encodes CDR1 SGHRS and CDR2 YFSETQ. Trimming removed 0 bases from V and 4 bases from J, with 11 bases in between. CDR3 residues: CASSLARGDYNEQFF. CDR3 nucleotides: TGCGCCAGCAGCTTGGCCCGGGGAGATTACAATGAGCAGTTCTTC.

The gene calls are TRBV27 and TRBJ2-3; 13 bases map to TRBD2. V lost 6 bases and J lost 4; bases outside the gene matches: 4. CDR3 length: 15 residues. The V gene's germline CDR1 is MNHEY and CDR2 SMNVEV (reference sequence). The CDR3: CASSPGTSGADTQYF. The CDR3, as DNA: TGTGCCAGCAGCCCTGGGACTAGCGGGGCAGATACGCAGTATTTT.

The CDR3 protein is CASTPRGVAGGIQETQYF. The CDR3, as DNA: TGTGCCAGCACCCCAAGGGGGGTAGCGGGAGGTATCCAGGAGACCCAGTACTTC. This chain connects TRBV4-2 to TRBJ2-5, with 10 nucleotides matching TRBD2. CDR1 LGHNA and CDR2 YNFKEQ come from the germline V gene. The ends lost 7 bases at V and 5 bases at J; junction bases unmatched: 19. CDR3 length: 18 residues.

The rearrangement uses TRBV2 and TRBJ2-1; 9 bases agree with TRBD1. Unmatched junction bases numbered 11, after V lost 9 bases and J lost 8 bases. The length of the CDR3 is 14 residues. The germline gives CDR1 SNHLY, CDR2 FYNNEI. The CDR3 loop is CASQDRGEVYEQFF. CDR3 nucleotides: TGTGCCAGTCAGGACAGGGGCGAGGTCTATGAGCAGTTCTTC. The full variable domain, completed using reference TRBV2 and TRBJ2-1, is EPEVTQTPSHQVTQMGQEVILRCVPISNHLYFYWYRQILGQKVEFLVSFYNNEISEKSEIFDDQFSVERPDGSNFTLKIRSTKLEDSAMYFCASQDRGEVYEQFFGPGTRLTVL.

V and J are TRBV25-1 and TRBJ2-3; 7 positions agree with TRBD2. The length of the CDR3 is 15 residues. With V trimmed by 2 bases and J by 3 bases, 5 bases remained unmatched. CDR1 is MGHDK and CDR2 is SYGVNS in the germline V gene. CDR3 DNA: TGTGCCAGCAGTGAACCCAAAGCGGGGACAGATACGCAGTATTTT. It yields the protein CASSEPKAGTDTQYF.

The J gene is TRBJ2-4, the V gene TRBV9; 11 bases fit TRBD2. The trim removed 4 bases at V and 3 bases at J, leaving 6 bases unmatched. The germline gives CDR1 SGDLS, CDR2 YYNGEE. This CDR3 contains 16 residues. In DNA, the CDR3 is TGTGCCAGCAGCCCTGGGACTAGCGGAGGCAAAAACATTCAGTACTTC. Protein: CASSPGTSGGKNIQYF.

This clone was detected only a few times. The rearrangement links TRBV30 to TRBJ1-5; D perhaps matches TRBD1 (6 bases). The CDR3 spans 15 residues. Trimming left V 0 bases short and J 4 bases short, with 13 bases between. The germline V gene has CDR1 GTSNPN and CDR2 SVGIG (reference sequence). DNA of the CDR3: TGTGCCTGGAGTGTAACAGGGTTCAGTAATCAGCCCCAGCATTTT. It is translated as CAWSVTGFSNQPQHF.

The chain couples TRBV2 to TRBJ1-2, with D perhaps TRBD1 (6 bases). CDR1 and CDR2 (germline): SNHLY, FYNNEI. With 3 bases removed from V and 4 bases from J, the gap between germline ends came to 15 bases. The CDR3 covers 15 residues. The CDR3 coding sequence is TGTGCCAGCAGTGATCCCAGATTGGACAGCTATGGCTACACCTTC. Its protein is CASSDPRLDSYGYTF.

The chain is built from TRBV11-3 and TRBJ1-4; D possibly corresponds to TRBD1 (5 bases). Trimming pared 4 bases from V and 12 bases from J, leaving 18 bases between. Germline CDR1 reads SGHNT; CDR2 reads YENEEA. The CDR3 totals 14 residues. The CDR3 DNA reads as TGTGCCAGCAGCTCTCGGACACGTCCGTTGGAACTGTTTTTT. Encoded protein: CASSSRTRPLELFF.

The rearrangement uses TRBV30 and TRBJ2-3, with D tentatively TRBD1 (6 bases). CDR1 is GTSNPN and CDR2 is SVGIG in the germline V gene (reference sequence). V was trimmed by 7 bases and J by 5 bases, leaving 16 bases between them. This CDR3 contains 13 residues. CDR3 protein: CASTGNDGDTQYF. In DNA form, the CDR3 reads TGTGCCTCTACAGGGAACGATGGAGATACGCAGTATTTT. The full variable domain, rest sourced from reference TRBV30 and TRBJ2-3, is SQTIHQWPATLVQPVGSPLSLECTVEGTSNPNLYWYRQAAGRGLQLLFYSVGIGQISSEVPQNLSASRPQDRQFILSSKKLLLSDSGFYLCASTGNDGDTQYFGPGTRLTVL.

There are a few counts of this clone. CDR3 loop: CASGPAGVGYTF. Here the CDR3 DNA reads TGTGCCAGCGGCCCGGCAGGGGTCGGCTACACCTTC. The chain combines TRBV27 with TRBJ1-2; weak D call: TRBD1 (6 bases). The V gene's germline CDR1 is MNHEY and CDR2 SMNVEV (reference sequence). V lost 8 bases, J lost 8 bases, and 15 bases lay in between. The CDR3 extends over 12 amino acids.

The chain combines TRBV2 with TRBJ1-1; 7 nucleotides line up with TRBD1. This CDR3 spans 13 amino acids. J gave up 8 bases and V 1 base, and 4 bases lay outside the gene matches. In germline, CDR1 is SNHLY, CDR2 FYNNEI. CDR3 in amino acids: CASSEVGGQEAFF. Written as DNA, the CDR3 is TGTGCCAGCAGTGAAGTAGGGGGACAGGAAGCTTTCTTT.

In its sample, this clone was seen a few times. This chain uses TRBV27 with TRBJ2-7; 9 bases match TRBD2. CDR1 MNHEY and CDR2 SMNVEV come from the germline V gene (reference sequence). CDR3 length equals 15 residues. V trimming: 4 bases; J trimming: 1 base; junction bases outside the gene matches: 5. The CDR3 spells CASSSVLAGSYEQYF. Here the CDR3 DNA reads TGTGCCAGCAGTTCTGTTCTAGCGGGATCCTACGAGCAGTACTTC.

The chain couples TRBV9 to TRBJ1-1; 7 nucleotides align to TRBD1. Germline CDR1 and CDR2: SGDLS and YYNGEE. This CDR3 spans 15 amino acids. Unmatched junction bases numbered 5, after V lost 0 bases and J lost 3 bases. The CDR3 reads CASSVDRGKYTEAFF. Here the CDR3 DNA reads TGTGCCAGCAGCGTAGACAGGGGAAAATACACTGAAGCTTTCTTT.

The rearrangement uses TRBV30 and TRBJ2-7; D not resolved. Trimming left V 5 bases short and J 0 bases short, with 11 bases between. The CDR3 covers 13 residues. Germline CDR1 reads GTSNPN; CDR2 reads SVGIG (reference sequence). The CDR3 spells CAWAGVLSYEQYF. In DNA, the CDR3 is TGTGCCTGGGCTGGGGTTCTCTCCTACGAGCAGTACTTC.

The chain employs TRBV7-9 and TRBJ1-1; D unresolved. The CDR3 is 15 amino acids. The germline V and J ends were trimmed by 0 bases and 3 bases, with 11 bases remaining between them. Germline V lookup: CDR1 SEHNR, CDR2 FQNEAQ (reference sequence). CDR3 sequence (DNA): TGTGCCAGCAGCTTAGCGGGTCCGGTGGACACTGAAGCTTTCTTT. As protein: CASSLAGPVDTEAFF.

This chain links TRBV5-1 with TRBJ2-7, with D hard to call. Germline V lookup: CDR1 SGHRS, CDR2 YFSETQ. This CDR3 is 12 amino acids long. V dropped 0 bases and J dropped 5 bases, with 6 bases sitting between them. CDR3 region: CASSLVADEQYF. The CDR3 region has the DNA TGCGCCAGCAGCTTGGTGGCCGACGAGCAGTACTTC.